The 4 T cell receptor beta chains below were found in one sample sequenced in a study of T cells in Graves' hyperthyroidism and ophthalmopathy. It was RNA transcripts that yielded the amplified TCR beta CDR3 regions. The primer set for the first-round RT-PCR of the TCR CDR3 was HTBI. From the multiplex PCR reads, TCRdb called clonotypes with MiXCR, one entry per CDR3 protein. Among about 92,000 distinct CDR3 sequences, about 51% were seen once, and the ten largest hold 25% to 30%. Specimen: blood. Source of these receptors: a woman aged 40-49 years with Graves' hyperthyroidism.

In regard to this clonotype: A much larger clone sits a single nucleotide away, making a read error possible. This CDR3 is missing its conserved last phenylalanine or tryptophan, likely due to a read error. The rearrangement links TRBV12-3 or TRBV12-4 to TRBJ1-2; D is unclear. The CDR3 is made up of 15 amino acids. V dropped 5 bases and J dropped 1 base, with 14 bases sitting between them. Here the CDR3 DNA reads TGTGCCAGCAGTCAAACGGGAATTATTAACTATGGCTACACCTCC. As protein: CASSQTGIINYGYTS.

The rearrangement joins TRBV20-1 to TRBJ2-7; D is perhaps TRBD2 (6 bases). Trimming left V 0 bases short and J 4 bases short, with 16 bases between. This CDR3 spans 15 amino acids. The germline CDR1 and CDR2 sequences are DFQATT and SNEGSKA (reference sequence). CDR3 loop: CSARDLGAGTYEQYF. The CDR3 nucleotides are TGCAGTGCTAGAGATCTCGGGGCAGGGACTTACGAGCAGTACTTC.

Concerning this clonotype itself: A junction boundary mismatches the germline segment, possibly from a read error. The chain uses TRBV6-1 and TRBJ2-6; 8 bases line up with TRBD1. The CDR3 has 14 amino acids. CDR1 is MNHNS and CDR2 is SASEGT in the germline V gene. DNA of the CDR3: TGTGCCAGCACCGCCAACCCAGGGGGCAACGTCCTGGCTTTC. It specifies CASTANPGGNVLAF.

The chain is built from TRBV9 and TRBJ2-5, with 9 nucleotides matching TRBD1. Germline V CDR1 and CDR2: SGDLS, YYNGEE. The junction had 5 bases not matched to a gene; V was cut back by 4 bases and J by 4 bases. The CDR3 loop spans 14 amino acids. The CDR3 is CASSLNRGRETQYF. The CDR3 coding sequence is TGTGCCAGCAGCTTGAACAGGGGGCGAGAGACCCAGTACTTC.